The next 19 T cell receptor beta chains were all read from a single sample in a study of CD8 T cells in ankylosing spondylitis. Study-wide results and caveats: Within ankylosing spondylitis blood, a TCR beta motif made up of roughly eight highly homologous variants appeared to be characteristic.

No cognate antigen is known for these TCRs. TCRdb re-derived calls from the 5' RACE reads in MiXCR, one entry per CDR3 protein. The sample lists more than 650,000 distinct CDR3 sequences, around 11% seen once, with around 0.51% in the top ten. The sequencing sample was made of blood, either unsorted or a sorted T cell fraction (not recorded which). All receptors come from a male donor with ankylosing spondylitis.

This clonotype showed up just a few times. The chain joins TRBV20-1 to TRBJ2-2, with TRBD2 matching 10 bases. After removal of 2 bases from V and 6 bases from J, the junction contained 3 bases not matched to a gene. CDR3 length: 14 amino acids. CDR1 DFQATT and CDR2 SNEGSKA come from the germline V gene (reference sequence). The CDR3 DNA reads TGCAGTGCTAGAAGCGGGAGGGCGTCCGGGGAGCTGTTTTTT. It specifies CSARSGRASGELFF.

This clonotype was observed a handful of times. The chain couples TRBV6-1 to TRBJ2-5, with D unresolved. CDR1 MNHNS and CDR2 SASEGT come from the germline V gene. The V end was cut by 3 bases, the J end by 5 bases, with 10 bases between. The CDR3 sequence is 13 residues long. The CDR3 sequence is CASSEAGWETQYF. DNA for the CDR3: TGTGCCAGCAGTGAGGCAGGCTGGGAGACCCAGTACTTC.

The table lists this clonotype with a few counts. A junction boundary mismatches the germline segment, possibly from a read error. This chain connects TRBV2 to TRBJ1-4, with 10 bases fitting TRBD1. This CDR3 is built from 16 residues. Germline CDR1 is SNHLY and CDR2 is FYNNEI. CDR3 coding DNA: TGTGCCAGCAGCTGGACAGGGGGTGCTGCTAAGGAAAAACTGTTTTTT. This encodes CASSWTGGAAKEKLFF.

The CDR3 coding sequence is TGTGCCAGCAGTTCCCCCGCGAACTCCTACGAGCAGTACTTC. Translating it yields CASSSPANSYEQYF. This chain connects TRBV28 to TRBJ2-7, with D uncertain. With 4 bases removed from V and 0 bases from J, the gap between germline ends came to 10 bases. The CDR3 has 14 amino acids. From germline, CDR1 is MDHEN and CDR2 SYDVKM. The complete variable domain, with remaining parts taken from reference TRBV28 and TRBJ2-7, reads DVKVTQSSRYLVKRTGEKVFLECVQDMDHENMFWYRQDPGLGLRLIYFSYDVKMKEKGDIPEGYSVSREKKERFSLILESASTNQTSMYLCASSSPANSYEQYFGPGTRLTVT.

For the CDR3, the DNA is TGCGCCAGCAGCTTCAGACTAGCGGATCTGAGCTCCTACAATGAGCAGTTCTTC. Amino acid sequence: CASSFRLADLSSYNEQFF. The genes are TRBV5-1 and TRBJ2-1; 9 nucleotides line up with TRBD2. The CDR3 is 18 residues long. V trimming: 2 bases; J trimming: 0 bases; junction bases outside the gene matches: 9. Per germline, CDR1 SGHRS and CDR2 YFSETQ.

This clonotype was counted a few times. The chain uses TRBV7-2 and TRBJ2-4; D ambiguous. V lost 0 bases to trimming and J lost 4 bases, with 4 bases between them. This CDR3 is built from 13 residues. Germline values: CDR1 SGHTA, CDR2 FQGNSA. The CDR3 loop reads CASSLARKNIQYF. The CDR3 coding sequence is TGTGCCAGCAGCTTAGCGCGAAAAAACATTCAGTACTTC. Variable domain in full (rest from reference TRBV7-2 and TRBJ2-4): GAGVSQSPSNKVTEKGKDVELRCDPISGHTALYWYRQSLGQGLEFLIYFQGNSAPDKSGLPSDRFSAERTGGSVSTLTIQRTQQEDSAVYLCASSLARKNIQYFGAGTRLSVL.

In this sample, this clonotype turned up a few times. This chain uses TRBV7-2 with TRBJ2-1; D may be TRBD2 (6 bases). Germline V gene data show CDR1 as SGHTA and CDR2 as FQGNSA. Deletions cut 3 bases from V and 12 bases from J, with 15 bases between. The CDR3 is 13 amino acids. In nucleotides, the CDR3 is TGTGCCAGCAGCTTGAGCGGGCTAGAGGGGCAGTTCTTC. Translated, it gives CASSLSGLEGQFF.

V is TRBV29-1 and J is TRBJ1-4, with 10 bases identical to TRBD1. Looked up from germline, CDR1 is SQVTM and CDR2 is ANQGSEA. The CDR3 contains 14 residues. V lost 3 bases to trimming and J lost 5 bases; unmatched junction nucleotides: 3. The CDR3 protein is CSVEPGQGNEKLFF. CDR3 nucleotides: TGCAGCGTTGAGCCGGGACAGGGGAATGAAAAACTGTTTTTT.

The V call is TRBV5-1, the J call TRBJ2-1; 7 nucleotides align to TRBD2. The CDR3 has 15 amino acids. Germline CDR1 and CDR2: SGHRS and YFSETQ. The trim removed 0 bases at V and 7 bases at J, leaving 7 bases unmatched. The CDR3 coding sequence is TGCGCCAGCAGCTTGGTGGCTAGCGGTGGGAATGAGCAGTTCTTC. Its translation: CASSLVASGGNEQFF.

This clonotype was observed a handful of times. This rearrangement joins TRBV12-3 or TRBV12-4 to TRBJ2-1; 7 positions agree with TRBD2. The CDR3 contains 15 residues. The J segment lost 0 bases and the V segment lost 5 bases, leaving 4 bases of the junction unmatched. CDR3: CASSLTSDSYNEQFF. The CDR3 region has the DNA TGTGCCAGCAGTCTCACTAGCGACTCCTACAATGAGCAGTTCTTC.

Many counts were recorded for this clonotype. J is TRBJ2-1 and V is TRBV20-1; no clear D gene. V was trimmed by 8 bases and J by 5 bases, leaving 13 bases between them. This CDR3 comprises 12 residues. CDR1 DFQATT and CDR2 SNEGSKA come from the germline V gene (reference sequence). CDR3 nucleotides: TGCAGTCCCCAAAGCGCCCACAATGAGCAGTTCTTC. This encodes CSPQSAHNEQFF.

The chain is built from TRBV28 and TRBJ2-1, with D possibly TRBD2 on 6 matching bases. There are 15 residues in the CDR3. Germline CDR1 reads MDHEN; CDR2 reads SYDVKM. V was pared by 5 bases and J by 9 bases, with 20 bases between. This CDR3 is CASSAAGTHSREQFF. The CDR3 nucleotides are TGTGCCAGCAGTGCAGCCGGGACTCATTCACGTGAGCAGTTCTTC.

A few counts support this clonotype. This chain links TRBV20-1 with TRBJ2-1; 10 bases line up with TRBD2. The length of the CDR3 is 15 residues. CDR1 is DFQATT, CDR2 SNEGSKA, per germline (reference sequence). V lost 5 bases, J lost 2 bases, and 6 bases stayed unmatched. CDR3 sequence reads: CSALPSGSPYNEQFF. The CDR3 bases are TGCAGTGCTCTACCTAGCGGGAGCCCCTACAATGAGCAGTTCTTC.

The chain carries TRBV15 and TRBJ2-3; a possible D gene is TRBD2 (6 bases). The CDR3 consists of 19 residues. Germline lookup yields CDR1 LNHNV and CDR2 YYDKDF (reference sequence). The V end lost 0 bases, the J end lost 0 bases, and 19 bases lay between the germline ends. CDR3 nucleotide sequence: TGTGCCACCAGCAGAGATCCCCCGGGACTTACCTCTAGCACAGATACGCAGTATTTT. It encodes CATSRDPPGLTSSTDTQYF.

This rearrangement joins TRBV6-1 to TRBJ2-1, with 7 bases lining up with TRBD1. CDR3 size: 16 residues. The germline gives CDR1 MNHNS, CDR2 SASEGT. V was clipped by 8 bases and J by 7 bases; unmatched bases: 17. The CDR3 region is CASSEFRGPSGNEQFF. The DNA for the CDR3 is TGTGCCAGCTCGGAGTTTAGGGGGCCATCAGGAAATGAGCAGTTCTTC.

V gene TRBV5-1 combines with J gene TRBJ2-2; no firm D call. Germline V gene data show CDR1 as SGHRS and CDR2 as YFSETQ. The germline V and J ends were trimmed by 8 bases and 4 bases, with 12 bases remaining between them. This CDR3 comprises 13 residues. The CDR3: CASRNPPTGELFF. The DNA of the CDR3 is TGCGCCAGTCGAAATCCCCCCACCGGGGAGCTGTTTTTT.

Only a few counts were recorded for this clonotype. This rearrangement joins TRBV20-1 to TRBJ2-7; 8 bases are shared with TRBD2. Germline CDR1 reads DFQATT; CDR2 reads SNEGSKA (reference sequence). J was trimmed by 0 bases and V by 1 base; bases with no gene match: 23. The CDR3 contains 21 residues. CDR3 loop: CSARVRGRGVDGRAHSYEQYF. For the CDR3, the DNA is TGCAGTGCTAGAGTCCGCGGACGGGGGGTTGACGGGAGGGCCCACTCCTACGAGCAGTACTTC.

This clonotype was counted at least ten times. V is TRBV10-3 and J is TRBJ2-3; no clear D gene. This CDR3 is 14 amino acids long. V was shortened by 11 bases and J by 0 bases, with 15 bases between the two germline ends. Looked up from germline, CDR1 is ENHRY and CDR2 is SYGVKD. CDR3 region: CASRIQLSTDTQYF. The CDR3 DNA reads TGTGCCTCTAGAATCCAGTTAAGCACAGATACGCAGTATTTT.

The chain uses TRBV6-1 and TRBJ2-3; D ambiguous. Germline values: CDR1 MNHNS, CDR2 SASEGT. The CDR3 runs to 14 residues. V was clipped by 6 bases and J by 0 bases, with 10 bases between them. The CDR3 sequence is CASRRLRSTDTQYF. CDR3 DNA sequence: TGTGCCAGCAGGCGGCTACGGAGCACAGATACGCAGTATTTT.